The 19 T cell receptor beta chains given below trace back to one sample, sequenced in a study of cytomegalovirus exposure and HLA in healthy donors. Both 60 Vbeta primers and 13 Jbeta primers went into the PCR. TCRdb's table, derived via immunoSEQ multiplex PCR, lists solely in-frame clones and lacks some. Among 100,000 to 150,000 clones listed, 70% to 90% were seen once. Sequenced sample: PBMCs. All receptors derive from a boy younger than 18 in good health and CMV-seronegative.

The gene calls are TRBV11-3 and TRBJ2-2; tentatively, D is TRBD2 (6 bases). Per the germline V gene, CDR1 is SGHNT and CDR2 is YENEEA. Trimming pared 3 bases from V and 4 bases from J, leaving 9 bases between. The CDR3 is made up of 14 amino acids. The CDR3: CASSLEGSTGELFF. The DNA for the CDR3 is TGTGCCAGCAGCTTGGAGGGTTCCACCGGGGAGCTGTTTTTT.

The V and J genes are TRBV28 and TRBJ2-7; 12 bases fit TRBD1. The V gene end was trimmed by 6 bases and the J gene end by 0 bases; junction bases not matched to a gene: 6. The germline V gene has CDR1 MDHEN and CDR2 SYDVKM. The CDR3 covers 16 residues. DNA for the CDR3: TGTGCCAGCAGAGGGACAGGGGGCGCGAGCTCCTACGAGCAGTACTTC. Translation: CASRGTGGASSYEQYF.

J is TRBJ1-1 and V is TRBV27; D gene uncertain. The germline V gene has CDR1 MNHEY and CDR2 SMNVEV (reference sequence). Trimming stripped 8 bases from V and 6 bases from J, with 13 bases between. The CDR3 has 12 residues. The CDR3 DNA reads as TGTGCCAGCGGCCATGGGGAGTCTGAAGCTTTCTTT. Its protein is CASGHGESEAFF.

The chain recombines TRBV5-1 with TRBJ2-5; D not resolved. Germline CDR1 SGHRS, CDR2 YFSETQ. The ends were cut back, 2 bases at V and 1 base at J, with 6 bases in the middle. The CDR3 has 13 amino acids. CDR3 sequence: CASSFRGQETQYF. In DNA form, the CDR3 reads TGCGCCAGCAGCTTCCGAGGCCAAGAGACCCAGTACTTC.

This clone was counted once. This sequence joins TRBV29-1 and TRBJ2-5; tentative D call: TRBD2 (6 bases). The CDR3 runs 16 residues. Per the germline V gene, CDR1 is SQVTM and CDR2 is ANQGSEA. Trimming stripped 4 bases from V and 5 bases from J, with 23 bases between. Here the CDR3 reads CSVGPAGRLVQETQYF. CDR3 bases: TGCAGCGTTGGCCCCGCGGGGCGGTTAGTCCAGGAGACCCAGTACTTC.

This CDR3 reads CASSPRRTAMNTEAFF. As DNA, the CDR3 is TGTGCCAGCAGCCCCCGGCGGACAGCCATGAACACTGAAGCTTTCTTT. V usage is TRBV7-2 and J usage is TRBJ1-1; possible D gene TRBD1, 6 bases. The CDR3 loop spans 16 amino acids. Germline lookup yields CDR1 SGHTA and CDR2 FQGNSA. Trimming left V 5 bases short and J 0 bases short, with 16 bases between. Drawing the rest from reference TRBV7-2 and TRBJ1-1, the complete variable domain is GAGVSQSPSNKVTEKGKDVELRCDPISGHTALYWYRQSLGQGLEFLIYFQGNSAPDKSGLPSDRFSAERTGGSVSTLTIQRTQQEDSAVYLCASSPRRTAMNTEAFFGQGTRLTVV.

The V call is TRBV2, the J call TRBJ1-2; 8 bases line up with TRBD1. CDR1 is SNHLY, CDR2 FYNNEI, per germline. J was trimmed by 8 bases and V by 7 bases; bases with no gene match: 9. The CDR3 is 13 residues long. This CDR3 is CASKRTGNLGYTF. CDR3 coding DNA: TGTGCCAGCAAAAGGACAGGGAATTTGGGCTACACCTTC.

The J gene is TRBJ2-7, the V gene TRBV10-3; D is possibly TRBD1 (6 bases). Germline values: CDR1 ENHRY, CDR2 SYGVKD. V lost 6 bases and J 5 bases, leaving 14 bases between the germline ends. There are 13 residues in the CDR3. CDR3 nucleotides: TGTGCCATCAGACAAGCAGGGGACGACGAGCAGTACTTC. It codes for CAIRQAGDDEQYF.

V gene TRBV11-2 combines with J gene TRBJ2-5, with a possible D match to TRBD2 (6 bases). Between the trimmed V and J ends, which lost 1 base and 5 bases, there was a span of 14 bases. The CDR3 covers 15 residues. The germline gives CDR1 SGHAT, CDR2 FQNNGV. The chain's CDR3 is CASSLVVAGRETQYF. In DNA form, the CDR3 reads TGTGCCAGCAGCTTAGTTGTGGCGGGAAGGGAGACCCAGTACTTC.

The chain is built from TRBV13 and TRBJ1-5; D perhaps matches TRBD1 (5 bases). CDR3 length equals 14 residues. V was pared by 5 bases and J by 1 base, with 9 bases between. From germline, CDR1 is PRHDT and CDR2 FYEKMQ (reference sequence). The CDR3 protein is CASSLRGSNQPQHF. CDR3 DNA sequence: TGTGCCAGCAGCCTCCGGGGGAGCAATCAGCCCCAGCATTTT.

V gene TRBV6-1 combines with J gene TRBJ2-7; D is unresolved. V was pared by 1 base and J by 5 bases, with 6 bases between. Germline CDR1 is MNHNS and CDR2 is SASEGT. The CDR3 consists of 12 residues. The CDR3 region has the DNA TGTGCCAGCAGTGAAGGAGTCCACGAGCAGTACTTC. Amino acids: CASSEGVHEQYF.

The rearrangement joins TRBV5-4 to TRBJ2-7, with 9 bases fitting TRBD2. The V gene end was trimmed by 4 bases and the J gene end by 7 bases; junction bases not matched to a gene: 0. The germline V gene has CDR1 SGHNT and CDR2 YYREEE (reference sequence). The CDR3 contains 11 residues. CDR3: CASSTSGEQYF. The CDR3 DNA reads as TGTGCCAGCAGCACTAGCGGGGAGCAGTACTTC.

CDR3 coding DNA: TGTGCCAGCAGCGTCCGGTGGGACGGGGGGAACCTTTACAATGAGCAGTTCTTC. Amino acids: CASSVRWDGGNLYNEQFF. The chain couples TRBV9 to TRBJ2-1; TRBD2 agrees at 7 bases. V gave up 2 bases and J gave up 4 bases; unmatched junction bases: 15. Germline V gene data show CDR1 as SGDLS and CDR2 as YYNGEE. The CDR3 covers 18 residues.

This chain joins TRBV6-4 and TRBJ2-5, with TRBD2 as a possible D gene (6 bases). Trimming left V 2 bases short and J 3 bases short, with 19 bases between. Germline V CDR1 and CDR2: MRHNA, SNTAGT. The CDR3 has 17 residues. The CDR3 loop is CASSDTTRRVAKETQYF. The CDR3 region has the DNA TGTGCCAGCAGTGACACGACTAGAAGAGTAGCCAAAGAGACCCAGTACTTC.

The chain links TRBV9 to TRBJ1-2; D uncertain. In germline, CDR1 is SGDLS, CDR2 YYNGEE. V lost 10 bases, J lost 3 bases, and 16 bases lay in between. The CDR3 runs to 13 residues. CDR3 DNA: TGTGCCTTACCCCGTCCGAGATACTATGGCTACACCTTC. Protein: CALPRPRYYGYTF. Complete variable domain (other parts from reference TRBV9 and TRBJ1-2): DSGVTQTPKHLITATGQRVTLRCSPRSGDLSVYWYQQSLDQGLQFLIQYYNGEERAKGNILERFSAQQFPDLHSELNLSSLELGDSALYFCALPRPRYYGYTFGSGTRLTVV.

This chain uses TRBV29-1 with TRBJ1-1; 9 nucleotides agree with TRBD1. With V trimmed by 6 bases and J by 3 bases, 8 bases remained unmatched. CDR1 is SQVTM, CDR2 ANQGSEA, per germline. CDR3 length: 14 amino acids. The CDR3 protein is CSVDTGGSYTEAFF. The CDR3 DNA sequence: TGCAGCGTAGATACAGGGGGCTCGTACACTGAAGCTTTCTTT. Together with reference TRBV29-1 and TRBJ1-1, the CDR3 gives the full variable domain: SAVISQKPSRDICQRGTSLTIQCQVDSQVTMMFWYRQQPGQSLTLIATANQGSEATYESGFVIDKFPISRPNLTFSTLTVSNMSPEDSSIYLCSVDTGGSYTEAFFGQGTRLTVV.

This clone was seen only once. DNA for the CDR3: TGCGCCAGCAGCTTACCCGTTGGGAGCTCTGGAAACACCATATATTTT. Its translation: CASSLPVGSSGNTIYF. This chain joins TRBV5-1 and TRBJ1-3; D gene ambiguous. The V end lost 2 bases, the J end lost 0 bases, and 12 bases lay between the germline ends. Germline-derived CDR1 and CDR2 are SGHRS and YFSETQ. The CDR3 runs 16 residues.

This clone was picked up one time. This chain connects TRBV7-9 to TRBJ2-1, with D perhaps matching TRBD2 (5 bases). CDR1 SEHNR and CDR2 FQNEAQ come from the germline V gene (reference sequence). The CDR3 consists of 14 residues. Trimming left V 2 bases short and J 7 bases short, with 12 bases between. CDR3 region: CASSLSGWRNEQFF. CDR3 in DNA: TGTGCCAGCAGCTTAAGCGGCTGGAGGAATGAGCAGTTCTTC.

This clone was seen a few times. The chain combines TRBV19 with TRBJ1-1; no clear D. The CDR3 spans 12 residues. The V gene lost 9 bases and the J gene lost 5 bases, with 13 bases spanning the gap. Germline assignment: CDR1 LNHDA and CDR2 SQIVND (reference sequence). CDR3 DNA: TGTGCCAGCCACGGTCCGGTGACTGAAGCTTTCTTT. Translated, it gives CASHGPVTEAFF.